These T cell receptor beta chains were read from a single sample in a study of blood T cell repertoires in COVID-19. Produced via immunoSEQ multiplex PCR; TCRdb's table is partial and in-frame only. Found here are around 300,000 clones, 90% to 95% of them singletons; the top ten hold 2.2%. Sequencing used peripheral blood. Receptor source: a woman between 25 and 40 years old with COVID-19, enrolled during active disease. Both conserved end residues are part of each CDR3. A D gene is named only where the DNA matches it firmly. The size field is filled for only some rows; it gives once, few, many or a size class.

cdr3_aa: CAISSQGSDSPLHF
cdr3_nt: TGTGCCATCAGTTCACAGGGTTCTGATTCACCCCTCCACTTT
clone_size: -
v_call: TRBV10-3
j_call: TRBJ1-6
d_call: -

cdr3_aa: CASSWGLAEYTGELFF
cdr3_nt: TGCGCCAGCAGCTGGGGACTAGCGGAGTACACCGGGGAGCTGTTTTTT
clone_size: few
v_call: TRBV5-1
j_call: TRBJ2-2
d_call: TRBD2

cdr3_aa: CAWRDRGHLNSPLHF
cdr3_nt: TGTGCCTGGAGGGACAGGGGGCATTTGAATTCACCCCTCCACTTT
clone_size: -
v_call: TRBV30
j_call: TRBJ1-6
d_call: TRBD1

cdr3_aa: CASSPARQGGQPQHF
cdr3_nt: TGTGCCAGCAGCCCCGCCCGGCAGGGCGGCCAGCCCCAGCATTTT
clone_size: -
v_call: TRBV27
j_call: TRBJ1-5
d_call: -

cdr3_aa: CAWSGQQQGETQYF
cdr3_nt: TGTGCCTGGAGTGGCCAACAGCAGGGAGAGACCCAGTACTTC
clone_size: once
v_call: TRBV30
j_call: TRBJ2-5
d_call: -

cdr3_aa: CASTSPGQGWGQPQHF
cdr3_nt: TGTGCCAGCACCTCCCCCGGACAGGGGTGGGGTCAGCCCCAGCATTTT
clone_size: -
v_call: TRBV28
j_call: TRBJ1-5
d_call: TRBD1

cdr3_aa: CASSVTSGSQYEQFF
cdr3_nt: TGTGCCAGCAGCGTGACTAGCGGGAGCCAATATGAGCAGTTCTTC
clone_size: -
v_call: TRBV9
j_call: TRBJ2-1
d_call: TRBD2

cdr3_aa: CASSSNLGTSGRGPDTQYF
cdr3_nt: TGCGCCAGCAGCTCGAACCTAGGGACTAGCGGAAGGGGGCCAGATACGCAGTATTTT
clone_size: few
v_call: TRBV5-1
j_call: TRBJ2-3
d_call: TRBD2

cdr3_aa: CAISEIGGSGNTEAFF
cdr3_nt: TGTGCCATCAGTGAGATAGGCGGGTCGGGGAACACTGAAGCTTTCTTT
clone_size: -
v_call: TRBV10-3
j_call: TRBJ1-1
d_call: -

cdr3_aa: CAWRGGGSNQPQHF
cdr3_nt: TGTGCCTGGAGGGGAGGCGGGAGCAATCAGCCCCAGCATTTT
clone_size: -
v_call: TRBV30
j_call: TRBJ1-5
d_call: -

cdr3_aa: CASSYSSGANVLTF
cdr3_nt: TGTGCCAGCAGTTACAGCTCTGGGGCCAACGTCCTGACTTTC
clone_size: -
v_call: TRBV28
j_call: TRBJ2-6
d_call: -

cdr3_aa: CASSLDQAIQPQHF
cdr3_nt: TGTGCCAGCAGCTTAGATCAGGCAATTCAGCCCCAGCATTTT
clone_size: -
v_call: TRBV5-4
j_call: TRBJ1-5
d_call: -

cdr3_aa: CASSPGTVYSNQPQHF
cdr3_nt: TGCGCCAGCAGCCCGGGGACAGTTTATAGCAATCAGCCCCAGCATTTT
clone_size: -
v_call: TRBV5-1
j_call: TRBJ1-5
d_call: TRBD1

cdr3_aa: CASNEGDSVYGYTF
cdr3_nt: TGTGCCAGCAACGAAGGCGACAGCGTTTATGGCTACACCTTC
clone_size: -
v_call: TRBV9
j_call: TRBJ1-2
d_call: -

cdr3_aa: CASIRGANTGELFF
cdr3_nt: TGTGCCAGCATCAGGGGCGCGAACACCGGGGAGCTGTTTTTT
clone_size: once
v_call: TRBV6-5
j_call: TRBJ2-2
d_call: -

cdr3_aa: CAWNRDTEAFF
cdr3_nt: TGTGCCTGGAACAGAGACACTGAAGCTTTCTTT
clone_size: -
v_call: TRBV30
j_call: TRBJ1-1
d_call: -

cdr3_aa: CASSPSPQGWTGELFF
cdr3_nt: TGCGCCAGCAGCCCTTCCCCACAGGGTTGGACCGGGGAGCTGTTTTTT
clone_size: -
v_call: TRBV4-1
j_call: TRBJ2-2
d_call: -

cdr3_aa: CASSPNFGYTF
cdr3_nt: TGTGCCAGCAGCCCGAACTTTGGCTACACCTTC
clone_size: -
v_call: TRBV7-9
j_call: TRBJ1-2
d_call: -

cdr3_aa: CASSIATDYGYTF
cdr3_nt: TGTGCCAGTAGTATAGCGACAGACTATGGCTACACCTTC
clone_size: -
v_call: TRBV19
j_call: TRBJ1-2
d_call: -

cdr3_aa: CASSLLLDSGNTIYF
cdr3_nt: TGTGCCAGCAGCTTACTTCTAGACTCTGGAAACACCATATATTTT
clone_size: once
v_call: TRBV7-9
j_call: TRBJ1-3
d_call: -

cdr3_aa: CASQQQGNGVHNEQFF
cdr3_nt: TGTGCCAGCCAACAACAGGGGAACGGAGTCCACAATGAGCAGTTCTTC
clone_size: -
v_call: TRBV6-4
j_call: TRBJ2-1
d_call: TRBD1

cdr3_aa: CASSLTPGTGGSGNTIYF
cdr3_nt: TGCGCCAGCAGCTTGACCCCCGGGACAGGGGGGTCTGGAAACACCATATATTTT
clone_size: -
v_call: TRBV5-1
j_call: TRBJ1-3
d_call: TRBD1

cdr3_aa: CASRPTGRPHGYTF
cdr3_nt: TGTGCCAGCAGGCCGACAGGGAGGCCACACGGCTACACCTTC
clone_size: once
v_call: TRBV6-5
j_call: TRBJ1-2
d_call: TRBD1

cdr3_aa: CAISGGQDGLGEKLFF
cdr3_nt: TGTGCCATCAGTGGAGGACAGGACGGGTTGGGTGAAAAACTGTTTTTT
clone_size: -
v_call: TRBV10-3
j_call: TRBJ1-4
d_call: TRBD1

cdr3_aa: CASSGSGGVYGYTF
cdr3_nt: TGTGCCAGCAGCGGTTCTGGAGGTGTTTACGGCTACACCTTC
clone_size: -
v_call: TRBV7-9
j_call: TRBJ1-2
d_call: -

cdr3_aa: CASSFRVGGNTGELFF
cdr3_nt: TGTGCCAGCAGCTTTCGCGTTGGCGGGAACACCGGGGAGCTGTTTTTT
clone_size: once
v_call: TRBV7-9
j_call: TRBJ2-2
d_call: -

cdr3_aa: CASSPEVYYGYTF
cdr3_nt: TGTGCCAGCAGTCCGGAGGTTTACTATGGCTACACCTTC
clone_size: few
v_call: TRBV2
j_call: TRBJ1-2
d_call: -

cdr3_aa: CSAEPGYSNTEAFF
cdr3_nt: TGCAGCGCCGAACCAGGGTATTCGAACACTGAAGCTTTCTTT
clone_size: -
v_call: TRBV29-1
j_call: TRBJ1-1
d_call: -

cdr3_aa: CASSYLQGDATF
cdr3_nt: TGTGCCAGCAGTTATCTACAGGGAGACGCCACCTTC
clone_size: -
v_call: TRBV5-8
j_call: TRBJ1-2
d_call: -

cdr3_aa: CASSSDRFPNGYTF
cdr3_nt: TGTGCCAGTAGTTCGGACAGGTTTCCTAATGGCTACACCTTC
clone_size: -
v_call: TRBV19
j_call: TRBJ1-2
d_call: TRBD1

cdr3_aa: CASSLAGDYNEQFF
cdr3_nt: TGTGCCAGCAGCTTAGCGGGAGATTACAATGAGCAGTTCTTC
clone_size: -
v_call: TRBV7-8
j_call: TRBJ2-1
d_call: -

cdr3_aa: CASSPGGTPTSYEQYF
cdr3_nt: TGCGCCAGCAGCCCCGGGGGGACTCCGACCTCCTACGAGCAGTACTTC
clone_size: -
v_call: TRBV5-1
j_call: TRBJ2-7
d_call: TRBD2

cdr3_aa: CAWRDPTGPYEKLFF
cdr3_nt: TGTGCCTGGAGAGACCCGACAGGGCCCTATGAAAAACTGTTTTTT
clone_size: -
v_call: TRBV30
j_call: TRBJ1-4
d_call: TRBD1

cdr3_aa: CASNGQGRIYGYTF
cdr3_nt: TGTGCCAGCAATGGACAGGGTAGGATCTATGGCTACACCTTC
clone_size: -
v_call: TRBV28
j_call: TRBJ1-2
d_call: TRBD1

cdr3_aa: CASGYRGPTEAFF
cdr3_nt: TGTGCCAGCGGTTACAGGGGGCCCACTGAAGCTTTCTTT
clone_size: -
v_call: TRBV6-5
j_call: TRBJ1-1
d_call: TRBD1